The sequence of this T cell receptor (beta chain) was determined in a study of shared clonotypes between healthy human individuals. Study-wide points: Sorted-subset sequencing, rarefaction showed, was incomplete despite large depth. Compared with clonotypes that all four donors shared, non-shared clonotypes had lower generation probabilities.

The CDR3 loop spans 15 amino acids. Germline V gene lookup returns CDR1 MNHEY and CDR2 SMNVEV (reference sequence). The V end lost 3 bases, the J end lost 8 bases, and 20 bases lay between the germline ends. Naivety among CD8 cells was defined by CD45RO negativity and positive CCR7 selection, thereby excluding terminally differentiated effector memory CD45RA+ cells. Per sorted-subset replicate PCR, input was approximately 210 ng DNA, representing about 30,000 T cell genomes. Assay used: immunoSEQ multiplex PCR; TCRdb lists only in-frame clones, some missing. The data contain 600,000 or so clones, roughly 95% of them singletons. Regarding this clone: Its antigen is not known.

This chain connects TRBV27 to TRBJ2-7; D may be TRBD1 or TRBD2 (5 bases each). Material: naive CD8+ T cells sorted from blood. The receptor was derived from a woman aged 30 to 39 in good health. The CDR3 DNA sequence: TGTGCCAGCAGTTTCGGGTTTGGGGGACCAGGAAAGCAGTACTTC. Its protein is CASSFGFGGPGKQYF.